These 22 T cell receptor beta chains came from one sample sequenced in a study of T cell repertoires in cytomegalovirus infection. TCRdb reprocessed the reads via MiXCR and lists one record per CDR3 protein. Among some 150,000 distinct CDR3 sequences listed, about a quarter were seen once. The sequenced material came from PBMCs. Receptors were obtained from a human donor in good health (CMV status not recorded). Some clones in this sample may be carry-over from other donors' samples.

This clonotype turned up a few times. The CDR3 DNA sequence: TGTGCCAGCAGCCCCGAGACAGATACGCAGTATTTT. Amino acid sequence: CASSPETDTQYF. The chain is built from TRBV7-6 and TRBJ2-3; no reliable D call. The germline gives CDR1 SGHVS, CDR2 FNYEAQ. V was trimmed by 5 bases and J by 3 bases, leaving 6 bases between them. This CDR3 contains 12 residues.

The CDR3 spells CATSRDKDRGGQQFF. The CDR3 DNA follows: TGTGCCACCAGCAGAGATAAGGACAGGGGGGGCCAGCAGTTCTTC. The chain is built from TRBV15 and TRBJ2-1; 10 bases line up with TRBD1. The CDR3 totals 15 residues. Unmatched junction bases numbered 7, after V lost 0 bases and J lost 11 bases. Germline V gives CDR1 LNHNV, CDR2 YYDKDF (reference sequence).

The V call is TRBV5-5, the J call TRBJ2-5; 9 bases match TRBD1. Germline assignment: CDR1 SGHKS and CDR2 YYEKEE (reference sequence). Unmatched junction bases numbered 4, after V lost 5 bases and J lost 5 bases. CDR3 size: 13 residues. This chain's CDR3 is CASRGGQGETQYF. The DNA of the CDR3 is TGTGCCAGCAGGGGCGGACAGGGGGAGACCCAGTACTTC.

Many counts were recorded for this clonotype. The V and J genes are TRBV11-2 and TRBJ1-1, with 7 bases lining up with TRBD1. V gave up 1 base and J gave up 1 base; unmatched junction bases: 0. Germline V CDR1 and CDR2: SGHAT, FQNNGV. The CDR3 contains 14 residues. The CDR3 DNA reads TGTGCCAGCAGCTTAGGGACAGGGAACACTGAAGCTTTCTTT. The encoded protein is CASSLGTGNTEAFF.

This clonotype was found a few times. The chain joins TRBV20-1 to TRBJ1-6; D is uncertain. This CDR3 contains 13 residues. Germline V gene data show CDR1 as DFQATT and CDR2 as SNEGSKA (reference sequence). Trimming cost V 1 base and J 11 bases, with 12 bases left between them. The CDR3 sequence: CSARVDTAAPLHF. CDR3 bases: TGCAGTGCTAGAGTGGATACGGCAGCACCCCTCCACTTT.

Remarks on this clonotype: With a much larger clone just one base away, this may be a read error. The gene calls are TRBV7-9 and TRBJ1-5, with D tentatively TRBD1 (5 bases). Trimming cost V 1 base and J 6 bases, with 13 bases left between them. Per germline, CDR1 SEHNR and CDR2 FQNEAQ (reference sequence). The CDR3 contains 15 residues. CDR3 sequence (DNA): TGTGCCAGCAGCTTAGAAACAGAGGGGTTTCAGCCCCAGCATTTT. Amino acid sequence: CASSLETEGFQPQHF.

Details on this clonotype: It may be a read error: a sequence one base away is much more abundant. V and J are TRBV28 and TRBJ2-7; 10 positions agree with TRBD2. The CDR3 extends over 15 amino acids. Germline V gene sequence: CDR1 MDHEN, CDR2 SYDVKM. This chain's CDR3 is CTSSSRLAGLREQYF. As DNA, the CDR3 is TGTACCAGCAGTTCCCGACTAGCGGGTCTCCGCGAGCAGTACTTC.

This clonotype was seen at least ten times. The rearrangement links TRBV7-2 to TRBJ1-1; D perhaps matches TRBD1 (5 bases). V lost 4 bases and J lost 2, with 14 bases in between. CDR1 and CDR2 from the germline V gene are SGHTA and FQGNSA. The CDR3 is made up of 15 amino acids. CDR3 DNA: TGTGCCAGCAGCTCGGGGACCGTGCGAAACACTGAAGCTTTCTTT. Amino acid sequence: CASSSGTVRNTEAFF. Supplemented by reference TRBV7-2 and TRBJ1-1, the full variable domain reads GAGVSQSPSNKVTEKGKDVELRCDPISGHTALYWYRQSLGQGLEFLIYFQGNSAPDKSGLPSDRFSAERTGGSVSTLTIQRTQQEDSAVYLCASSSGTVRNTEAFFGQGTRLTVV.

About this clonotype itself: The germline gene is not matched at one end of the junction; a read error may be the cause. V and J are TRBV18 and TRBJ1-2; D is ambiguous. Per the germline V gene, CDR1 is KGHSH and CDR2 is LQKENI. The CDR3 sequence is 9 residues long. This CDR3 reads CASSPPTAF. The CDR3 coding sequence is TGTGCCAGCTCACCACCTACGGCCTTC.

This chain joins TRBV29-1 and TRBJ2-7; possibly TRBD1 or TRBD2 for D (5 bases each). From germline, CDR1 is SQVTM and CDR2 ANQGSEA. Trimming removed 7 bases from V and 2 bases from J, with 9 bases in between. The CDR3 has 11 residues. Written as DNA, the CDR3 is TGCAGCGGGGGGTTCCCCTACGAGCAGTACTTC. As protein: CSGGFPYEQYF.

V gene TRBV7-2 combines with J gene TRBJ2-5; the D gene is possibly TRBD2 (6 bases). Between the trimmed V and J ends, which lost 5 bases and 7 bases, there was a span of 17 bases. Germline-derived CDR1 and CDR2 are SGHTA and FQGNSA. The length of the CDR3 is 14 residues. This chain's CDR3 is CASSLTPTGGTQYF. For the CDR3, the DNA is TGTGCCAGCAGCCTTACTCCTACCGGGGGGACCCAGTACTTC.

The count of this clonotype is one. The rearrangement joins TRBV20-1 to TRBJ2-3; D perhaps matches TRBD2 (5 bases). The V gene lost 8 bases and the J gene lost 2 bases, with 17 bases spanning the gap. In germline, CDR1 is DFQATT, CDR2 SNEGSKA (reference sequence). CDR3 size: 14 residues. The CDR3 loop reads CSPSESGNTDTQYF. The CDR3 bases are TGCAGTCCCTCCGAATCGGGGAACACAGATACGCAGTATTTT.

V usage is TRBV20-1 and J usage is TRBJ1-6; TRBD1 matches 7 bases. CDR1 is DFQATT and CDR2 is SNEGSKA in the germline V gene (reference sequence). The V gene end was trimmed by 1 base and the J gene end by 7 bases; junction bases not matched to a gene: 7. CDR3 size: 15 residues. The CDR3 here is CSARGGTVGNSPLHF. In nucleotides, the CDR3 is TGCAGTGCTAGAGGCGGGACAGTAGGAAATTCACCCCTCCACTTT.

The V and J genes are TRBV27 and TRBJ1-2; D might be TRBD1 (5 bases). V lost 4 bases and J 4 bases, leaving 19 bases between the germline ends. Per germline, CDR1 MNHEY and CDR2 SMNVEV (reference sequence). This CDR3 region has 16 residues. The CDR3 reads CASSSAIGGKGYGYTF. CDR3 sequence (DNA): TGTGCCAGCAGTTCCGCCATTGGGGGGAAAGGCTATGGCTACACCTTC.

This clonotype was picked up many times. The chain combines TRBV7-2 with TRBJ2-5; D remains ambiguous. The CDR3 contains 12 residues. Germline V gene data show CDR1 as SGHTA and CDR2 as FQGNSA. The V and J ends lost 3 bases and 5 bases respectively, with 7 bases between them. The CDR3 spells CASSFSQETQYF. DNA of the CDR3: TGTGCCAGCAGCTTTTCCCAGGAGACCCAGTACTTC.

The chain combines TRBV5-1 with TRBJ1-2, with D possibly matching TRBD1 (6 bases). Germline-derived CDR1 and CDR2 are SGHRS and YFSETQ. The ends were cut back, 0 bases at V and 6 bases at J, with 9 bases in the middle. The CDR3 is made up of 13 amino acids. The CDR3 DNA sequence: TGCGCCAGCAGCTTGGAGGGGGGCGATGGCTACACCTTC. It yields the protein CASSLEGGDGYTF.

This clonotype was seen more than once but under ten times. V is TRBV28 and J is TRBJ1-1; 7 bases line up with TRBD1. Per germline, CDR1 MDHEN and CDR2 SYDVKM. With V trimmed by 5 bases and J by 3 bases, 9 bases remained unmatched. The CDR3 loop spans 15 amino acids. CDR3 amino acids: CASSVTGTAYTEAFF. CDR3 DNA sequence: TGTGCCAGCAGTGTGACCGGGACAGCGTACACTGAAGCTTTCTTT.

In its sample, this clonotype was seen many times. The chain recombines TRBV28 with TRBJ2-5; D not certain. Germline loops: CDR1 MDHEN, CDR2 SYDVKM. The CDR3 is made up of 12 amino acids. V lost 6 bases and J 1 base, leaving 6 bases between the germline ends. In DNA, the CDR3 is TGTGCCAGCAGCTCTAGCCAAGAGACCCAGTACTTC. The encoded protein is CASSSSQETQYF.

The sample holds a few counts of this clonotype. V gene TRBV14 combines with J gene TRBJ1-4; no firm D call. CDR1 is SGHDN and CDR2 is FVKESK in the germline V gene. V was shortened by 0 bases and J by 8 bases, with 10 bases between the two germline ends. CDR3 length equals 14 residues. The CDR3 protein is CASSQERGGEKLFF. CDR3 nucleotide sequence: TGTGCCAGCAGCCAAGAGAGAGGCGGCGAAAAACTGTTTTTT.

The J gene is TRBJ1-1, the V gene TRBV29-1; D call uncertain. V dropped 1 base and J dropped 6 bases, with 15 bases sitting between them. Germline lookup yields CDR1 SQVTM and CDR2 ANQGSEA. This CDR3 is 14 amino acids long. The CDR3 sequence: CSVEVEKAGPEAFF. CDR3 nucleotides: TGCAGCGTTGAAGTCGAAAAGGCCGGACCTGAAGCTTTCTTT. The full variable domain, in which reference TRBV29-1 and TRBJ1-1 provide the parts outside the CDR3, is SAVISQKPSRDICQRGTSLTIQCQVDSQVTMMFWYRQQPGQSLTLIATANQGSEATYESGFVIDKFPISRPNLTFSTLTVSNMSPEDSSIYLCSVEVEKAGPEAFFGQGTRLTVV.

The gene calls are TRBV6-1 and TRBJ1-1, with D uncertain. The CDR3 totals 12 residues. V dropped 4 bases and J dropped 1 base, with 4 bases sitting between them. Germline-derived CDR1 and CDR2 are MNHNS and SASEGT. In DNA form, the CDR3 reads TGTGCCAGCAGTGTAGGGAACACTGAAGCTTTCTTT. It specifies CASSVGNTEAFF.

This clonotype was found many times. The chain uses TRBV7-2 and TRBJ1-2, with D possibly matching TRBD1 (6 bases). V was shortened by 1 base and J by 10 bases, with 16 bases between the two germline ends. This CDR3 region has 14 residues. Germline V lookup: CDR1 SGHTA, CDR2 FQGNSA. DNA of the CDR3: TGTGCCAGCAGCTTAGAAGCGGGACAAGGGTCCTACACCTTC. Translated, it gives CASSLEAGQGSYTF.